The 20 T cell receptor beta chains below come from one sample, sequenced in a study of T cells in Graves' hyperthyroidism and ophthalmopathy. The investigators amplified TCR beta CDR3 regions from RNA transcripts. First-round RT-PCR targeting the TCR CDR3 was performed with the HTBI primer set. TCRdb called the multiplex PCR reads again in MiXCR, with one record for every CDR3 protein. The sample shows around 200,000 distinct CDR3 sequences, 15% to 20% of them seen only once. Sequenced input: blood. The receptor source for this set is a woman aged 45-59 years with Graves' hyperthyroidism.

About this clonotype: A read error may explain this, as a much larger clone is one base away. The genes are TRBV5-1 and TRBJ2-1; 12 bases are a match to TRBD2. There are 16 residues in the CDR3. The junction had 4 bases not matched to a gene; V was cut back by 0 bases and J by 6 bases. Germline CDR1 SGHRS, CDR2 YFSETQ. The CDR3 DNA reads TGCGCCAGCAGCTTGGGGCCTAGCGGGGGGGCCAATGAGCAGTTCTTC. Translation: CASSLGPSGGANEQFF.

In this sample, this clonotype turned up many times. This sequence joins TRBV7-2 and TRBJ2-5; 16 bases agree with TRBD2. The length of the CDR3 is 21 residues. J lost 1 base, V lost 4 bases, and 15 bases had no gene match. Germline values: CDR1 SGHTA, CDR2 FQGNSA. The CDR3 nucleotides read TGTGCCAGCAGCTCCGAGGGCGGGGGACTAGCGGGGGGGCCCCTCCAAGAGACCCAGTACTTC. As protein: CASSSEGGGLAGGPLQETQYF. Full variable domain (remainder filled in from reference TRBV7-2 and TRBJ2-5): GAGVSQSPSNKVTEKGKDVELRCDPISGHTALYWYRQSLGQGLEFLIYFQGNSAPDKSGLPSDRFSAERTGGSVSTLTIQRTQQEDSAVYLCASSSEGGGLAGGPLQETQYFGPGTRLLVL.

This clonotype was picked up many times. The CDR3 DNA reads TGTGCCAGCAGCGTTCACGACAGGGGTTCACCCCTCCACTTT. Translated, it gives CASSVHDRGSPLHF. J is TRBJ1-6 and V is TRBV9; 8 bases match TRBD1. Germline values: CDR1 SGDLS, CDR2 YYNGEE. CDR3 length: 14 residues. V lost 2 bases and J lost 9; bases outside the gene matches: 4.

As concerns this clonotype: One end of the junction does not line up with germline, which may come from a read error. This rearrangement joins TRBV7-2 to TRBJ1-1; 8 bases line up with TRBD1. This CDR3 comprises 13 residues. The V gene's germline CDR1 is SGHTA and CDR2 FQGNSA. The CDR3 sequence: CASSLQNQGASSF. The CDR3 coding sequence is TGTGCCAGCAGCTTACAAAATCAGGGGGCCTCTTCCTTT.

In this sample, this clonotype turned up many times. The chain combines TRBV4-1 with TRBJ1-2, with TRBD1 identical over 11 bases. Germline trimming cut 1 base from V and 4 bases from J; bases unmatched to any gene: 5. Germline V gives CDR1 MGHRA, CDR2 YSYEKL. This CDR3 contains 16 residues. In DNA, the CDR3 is TGCGCCAGCAGCCAAGGGACAGGGGGCTTGAGCTATGGCTACACCTTC. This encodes CASSQGTGGLSYGYTF.

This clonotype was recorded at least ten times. CDR3 in DNA: TGTGCCAGCAGTCTTTATAGGGTCGGGGGATCGAACACCGGGGAGCTGTTTTTT. Its protein is CASSLYRVGGSNTGELFF. The chain recombines TRBV27 with TRBJ2-2; possibly TRBD2 for D (6 bases). Germline CDR1 reads MNHEY; CDR2 reads SMNVEV (reference sequence). Trimming cost V 5 bases and J 0 bases, with 19 bases left between them. CDR3 size: 18 residues.

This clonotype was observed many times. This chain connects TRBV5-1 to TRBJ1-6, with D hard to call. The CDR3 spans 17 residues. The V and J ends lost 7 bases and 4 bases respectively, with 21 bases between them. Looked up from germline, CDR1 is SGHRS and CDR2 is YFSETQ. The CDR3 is CASRDLGRNVYNSPLHF. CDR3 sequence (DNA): TGCGCCAGCCGAGACCTGGGCAGGAATGTTTATAATTCACCCCTCCACTTT. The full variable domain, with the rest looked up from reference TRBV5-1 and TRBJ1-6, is KAGVTQTPRYLIKTRGQQVTLSCSPISGHRSVSWYQQTPGQGLQFLFEYFSETQRNKGNFPGRFSGRQFSNSRSEMNVSTLELGDSALYLCASRDLGRNVYNSPLHFGNGTRLTVT.

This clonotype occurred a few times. Here the CDR3 DNA reads TGCAGTGCTAGAGAGAACCGTCGGGACACCGGGGAGCTGTTTTTT. This translates into CSARENRRDTGELFF. This rearrangement joins TRBV20-1 to TRBJ2-2; D remains ambiguous. Trimming removed 0 bases from V and 3 bases from J, with 11 bases in between. The CDR3 sequence is 15 residues long. Per germline, CDR1 DFQATT and CDR2 SNEGSKA (reference sequence).

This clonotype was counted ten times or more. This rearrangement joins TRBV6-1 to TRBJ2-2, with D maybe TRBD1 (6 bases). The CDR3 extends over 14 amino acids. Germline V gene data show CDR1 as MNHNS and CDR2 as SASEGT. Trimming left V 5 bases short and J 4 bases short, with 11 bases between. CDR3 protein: CASSPGQSTGELFF. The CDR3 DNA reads TGTGCCAGCAGTCCCGGACAGTCCACCGGGGAGCTGTTTTTT.

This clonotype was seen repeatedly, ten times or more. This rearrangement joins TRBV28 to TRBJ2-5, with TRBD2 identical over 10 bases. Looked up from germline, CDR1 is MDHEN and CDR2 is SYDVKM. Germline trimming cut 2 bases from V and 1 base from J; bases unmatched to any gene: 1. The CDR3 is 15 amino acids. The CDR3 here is CASSLQRGGQETQYF. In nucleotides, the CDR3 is TGTGCCAGCAGTTTACAGCGGGGGGGCCAAGAGACCCAGTACTTC.

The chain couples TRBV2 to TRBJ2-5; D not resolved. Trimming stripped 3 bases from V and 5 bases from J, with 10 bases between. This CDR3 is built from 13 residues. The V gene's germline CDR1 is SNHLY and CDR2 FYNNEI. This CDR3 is CASSDYGSETQYF. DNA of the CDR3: TGTGCCAGCAGTGACTATGGGTCGGAGACCCAGTACTTC.

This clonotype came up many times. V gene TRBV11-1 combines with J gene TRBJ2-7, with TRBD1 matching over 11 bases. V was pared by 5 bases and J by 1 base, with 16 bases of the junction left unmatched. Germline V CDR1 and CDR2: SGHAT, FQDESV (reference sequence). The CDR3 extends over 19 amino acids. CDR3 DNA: TGTGCCAGCAGCGGGCGGACAGGGGGCGACATAGTCGAATCCTACGAGCAGTACTTC. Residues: CASSGRTGGDIVESYEQYF.

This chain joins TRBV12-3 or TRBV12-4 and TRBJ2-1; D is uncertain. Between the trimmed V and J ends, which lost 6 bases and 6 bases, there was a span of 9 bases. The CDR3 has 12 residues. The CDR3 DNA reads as TGTGCCAGCAGCTCAGATCCCAATGAGCAGTTCTTC. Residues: CASSSDPNEQFF.

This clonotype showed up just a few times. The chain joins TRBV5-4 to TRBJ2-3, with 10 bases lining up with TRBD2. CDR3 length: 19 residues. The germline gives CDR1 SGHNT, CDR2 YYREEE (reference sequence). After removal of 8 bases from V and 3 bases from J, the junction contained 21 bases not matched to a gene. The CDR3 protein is CASAVSGSGGAPETDTQYF. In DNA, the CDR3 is TGTGCCAGTGCCGTGAGCGGAAGCGGGGGGGCGCCCGAAACAGATACGCAGTATTTT.

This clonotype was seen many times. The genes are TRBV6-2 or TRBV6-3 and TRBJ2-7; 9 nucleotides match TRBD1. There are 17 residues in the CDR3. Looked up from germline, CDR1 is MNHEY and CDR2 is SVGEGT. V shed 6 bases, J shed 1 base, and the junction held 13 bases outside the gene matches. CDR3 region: CASRQTGTGRGSYEQYF. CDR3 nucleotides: TGTGCCAGCAGGCAAACCGGGACAGGGAGAGGGTCCTACGAGCAGTACTTC.

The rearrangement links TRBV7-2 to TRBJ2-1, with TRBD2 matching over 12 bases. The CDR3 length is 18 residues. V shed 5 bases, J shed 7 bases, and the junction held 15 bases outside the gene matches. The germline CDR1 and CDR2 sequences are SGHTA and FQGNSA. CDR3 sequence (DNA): TGTGCCAGCAGCCTTGAATTTTCGCTAGCGGGAGGGCGGAATGAGCAGTTCTTC. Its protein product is CASSLEFSLAGGRNEQFF.

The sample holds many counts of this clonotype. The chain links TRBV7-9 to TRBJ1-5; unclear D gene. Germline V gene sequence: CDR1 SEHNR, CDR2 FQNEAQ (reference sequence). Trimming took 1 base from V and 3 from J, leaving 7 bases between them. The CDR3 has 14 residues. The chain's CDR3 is CASSLGTHNQPQHF. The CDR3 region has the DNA TGTGCCAGCAGCTTAGGGACCCACAATCAGCCCCAGCATTTT.

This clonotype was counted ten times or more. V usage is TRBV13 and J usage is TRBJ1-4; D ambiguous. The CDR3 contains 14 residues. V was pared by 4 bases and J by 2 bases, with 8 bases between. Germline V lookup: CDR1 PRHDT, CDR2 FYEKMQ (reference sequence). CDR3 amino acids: CASSSRTTNEKLFF. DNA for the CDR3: TGTGCCAGCAGCTCCAGGACGACTAATGAAAAACTGTTTTTT. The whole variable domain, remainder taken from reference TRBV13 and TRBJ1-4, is AAGVIQSPRHLIKEKRETATLKCYPIPRHDTVYWYQQGPGQDPQFLISFYEKMQSDKGSIPDRFSAQQFSDYHSELNMSSLELGDSALYFCASSSRTTNEKLFFGSGTQLSVL.

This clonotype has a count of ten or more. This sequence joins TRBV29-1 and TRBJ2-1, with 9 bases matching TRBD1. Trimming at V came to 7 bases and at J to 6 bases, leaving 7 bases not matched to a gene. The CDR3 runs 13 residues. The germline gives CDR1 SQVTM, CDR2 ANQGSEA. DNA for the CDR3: TGCAGCGGCCGGGACAGGGTATTCAATGAGCAGTTCTTC. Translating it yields CSGRDRVFNEQFF.

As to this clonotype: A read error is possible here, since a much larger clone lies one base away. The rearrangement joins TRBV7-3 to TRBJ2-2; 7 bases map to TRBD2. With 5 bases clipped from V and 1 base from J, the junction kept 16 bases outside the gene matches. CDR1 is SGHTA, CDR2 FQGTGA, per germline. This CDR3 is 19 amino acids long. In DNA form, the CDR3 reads TGTGCCAGCAGCAACCCTGGGCTAGCGGAGGCCGAGAACACCGGGGAGCTGTTTTTT. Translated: CASSNPGLAEAENTGELFF.